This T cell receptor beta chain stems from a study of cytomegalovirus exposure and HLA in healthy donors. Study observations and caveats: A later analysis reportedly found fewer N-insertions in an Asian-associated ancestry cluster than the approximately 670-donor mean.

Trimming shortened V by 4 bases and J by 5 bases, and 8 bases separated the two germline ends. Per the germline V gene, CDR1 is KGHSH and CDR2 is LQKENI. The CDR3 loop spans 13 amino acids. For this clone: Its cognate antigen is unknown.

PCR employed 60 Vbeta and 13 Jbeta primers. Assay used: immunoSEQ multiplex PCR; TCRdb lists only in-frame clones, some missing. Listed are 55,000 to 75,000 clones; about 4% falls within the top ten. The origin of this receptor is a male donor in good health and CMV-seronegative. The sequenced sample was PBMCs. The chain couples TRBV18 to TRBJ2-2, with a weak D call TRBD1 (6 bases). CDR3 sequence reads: CASSLQGTGELFF. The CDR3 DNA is TGTGCCAGCTCACTACAGGGAACCGGGGAGCTGTTTTTT. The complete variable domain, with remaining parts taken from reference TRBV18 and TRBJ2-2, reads NAGVMQNPRHLVRRRGQEARLRCSPMKGHSHVYWYRQLPEEGLKFMVYLQKENIIDESGMPKERFSAEFPKEGPSILRIQQVVRGDSAAYFCASSLQGTGELFFGEGSRLTVL.